Below, one T cell receptor beta chain is given with its context. Antigen specificity is unknown. The data stem from a study of blood T cells in healthy people across ages. Each sample had at least 6 million PBMCs isolated. This CDR3 has 15 amino acids. V was pared by 1 base and J by 3 bases, with 13 bases between. In germline, CDR1 is LGHNA, CDR2 YNFKEQ. Alongside a J-beta primer mix, a sample-barcoded 5' primer served in a second PCR lasting about 7 to 11 cycles. From the 5' RACE reads, TCRdb called clonotypes with MiXCR, one entry per CDR3 protein. The sample includes hundreds of thousands of distinct CDR3 sequences, around 54% seen only once; the top ten take around 37%. Findings and limits, study-wide: Long-lived donors exceeded aged donors in naive CD4+ cells and diversity. Lack of knowledge of donor CMV status possibly confounded expanded clonotype changes.

The source is a man aged 60 to 75 in good health. Sequencing input: blood. The chain combines TRBV4-2 with TRBJ2-7; D might be TRBD2 (5 bases). The CDR3 here is CASSQGTSGVYEQYF. CDR3 in DNA: TGTGCCAGCAGCCAAGGGACCAGCGGAGTCTACGAGCAGTACTTC.